The source of this TCR beta chain is a study of T cell repertoires in cytomegalovirus infection. The study's findings and limits: People with CMV and the relevant HLA were identified by cumulative public TCR beta family frequency. CMV-specific HLA-C-restricted TCR beta clonotypes dominated the ex vivo response.

MiXCR was run by TCRdb on the reads, yielding one entry per CDR3 protein. Of 680,000 or so distinct CDR3 sequences listed, 35% are singletons. In its sample, this clonotype was seen once. Its antigen remains unidentified. V lost 8 bases to trimming and J lost 1 base, with 16 bases between them. The CDR3 runs to 15 residues. Germline CDR1 MNHNY, CDR2 SVGAGI (reference sequence). The clonotype comes from a human donor in good health (CMV status not recorded). Some clones in this sample may be carry-over from other donors' samples. V and J are TRBV6-6 and TRBJ2-3; the D gene is possibly TRBD2 (7 bases). Sequencing used PBMCs. The CDR3 sequence: CASGDGGRGTDTQYF. The CDR3 coding sequence is TGTGCCAGCGGCGACGGGGGGCGAGGCACAGATACGCAGTATTTT.